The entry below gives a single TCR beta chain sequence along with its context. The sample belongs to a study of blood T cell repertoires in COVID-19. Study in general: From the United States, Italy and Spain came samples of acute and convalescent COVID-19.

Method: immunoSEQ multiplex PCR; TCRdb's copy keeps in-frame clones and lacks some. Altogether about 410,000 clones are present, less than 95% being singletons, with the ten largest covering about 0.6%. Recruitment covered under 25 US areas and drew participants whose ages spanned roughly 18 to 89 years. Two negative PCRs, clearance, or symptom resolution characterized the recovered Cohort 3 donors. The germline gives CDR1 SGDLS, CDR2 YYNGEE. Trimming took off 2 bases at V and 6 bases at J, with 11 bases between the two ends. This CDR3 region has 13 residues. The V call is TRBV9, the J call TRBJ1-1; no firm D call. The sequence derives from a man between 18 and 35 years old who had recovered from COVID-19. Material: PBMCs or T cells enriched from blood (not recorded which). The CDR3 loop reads CASSVSGPSEAFF. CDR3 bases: TGTGCCAGCAGCGTCTCAGGTCCCTCTGAAGCTTTCTTT. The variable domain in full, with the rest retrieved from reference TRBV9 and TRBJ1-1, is DSGVTQTPKHLITATGQRVTLRCSPRSGDLSVYWYQQSLDQGLQFLIQYYNGEERAKGNILERFSAQQFPDLHSELNLSSLELGDSALYFCASSVSGPSEAFFGQGTRLTVV.